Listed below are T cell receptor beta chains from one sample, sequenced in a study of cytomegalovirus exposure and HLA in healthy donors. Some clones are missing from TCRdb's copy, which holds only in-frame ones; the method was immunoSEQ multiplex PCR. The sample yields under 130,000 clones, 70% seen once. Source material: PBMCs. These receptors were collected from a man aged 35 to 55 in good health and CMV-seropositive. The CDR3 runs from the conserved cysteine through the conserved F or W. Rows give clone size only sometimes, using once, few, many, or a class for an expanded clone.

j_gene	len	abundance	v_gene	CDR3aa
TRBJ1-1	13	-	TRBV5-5	CASSWGLNTEAFF
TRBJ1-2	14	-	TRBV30	CAWRLRGNNYGYTF
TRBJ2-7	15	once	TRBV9	CASSVGTGDYYEQYF
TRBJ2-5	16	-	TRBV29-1	CSVDNLGQGAAETQYF
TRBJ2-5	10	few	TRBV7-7	CSSGEETQYF
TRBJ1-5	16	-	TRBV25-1	CASSDGAGPGKQPQHF
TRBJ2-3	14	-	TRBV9	CASSQDRGTDTQYF
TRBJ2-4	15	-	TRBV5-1	CASSLDRMAKNIQYF
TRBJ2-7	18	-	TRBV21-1	CASGLGARGKRGAYEQYF
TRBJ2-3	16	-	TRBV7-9	CASSLSSGYSTDTQYF
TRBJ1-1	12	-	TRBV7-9	CASSLEDTEAFF
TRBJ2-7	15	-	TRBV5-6	CASSLPGKVTYEQYF
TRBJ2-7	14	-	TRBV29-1	CSVDLQGQSYEQYF
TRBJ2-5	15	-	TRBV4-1	CASSQPSGTQETQYF
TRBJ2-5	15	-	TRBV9	CASSASGRAVETQYF
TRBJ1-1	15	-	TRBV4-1	CASSHRTGSNTEAFF
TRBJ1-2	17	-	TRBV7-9	CASSLVGSRGPNYGYTF
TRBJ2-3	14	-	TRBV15	CATSGRPSTDTQYF
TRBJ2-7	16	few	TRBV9	CASSSNPGTSSYEQYF
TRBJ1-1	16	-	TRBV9	CASSGQGQGGNTEAFF
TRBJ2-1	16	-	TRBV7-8	CASSFYLASIEDEQFF
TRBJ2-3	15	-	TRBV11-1	CASSLEDRDTDTQYF
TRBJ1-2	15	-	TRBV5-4	CASSDGDRVGYGYTF
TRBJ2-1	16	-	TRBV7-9	CASSTLSGNSYNEQFF
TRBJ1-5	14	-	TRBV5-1	CASSLGRADQPQHF
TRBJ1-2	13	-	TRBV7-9	CASSPAGSYGYTF
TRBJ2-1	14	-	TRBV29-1	CSVPPGNSYNEQFF